This is a list of T cell receptor beta chains from one sample in a study of blood T cell repertoires in COVID-19. Sequencing was performed with immunoSEQ multiplex PCR; in TCRdb, only in-frame clones are kept and a portion is missing. There are about 150,000 clones in the sample; about 80% occur only once, and 35% to 50% lies in the top ten. Material: peripheral blood. Receptor source: a human donor in a cohort sampled during active COVID-19. Both conserved end residues are part of each CDR3. The D gene is left open where the match is weak. Size is stated for part of the rows, as once, few or many counts, or as a class when the clone is expanded.

J | size | V | D | DNA | CDR3
TRBJ1-1 | - | TRBV7-2 | - | TGTGCCAGCAGCTTGTACCCGAGGAACACTGAAGCTTTCTTT | CASSLYPRNTEAFF
TRBJ1-2 | - | TRBV2 | - | TGTGCTCGTGGGGAGGGTAGCGAAGGCTACACCTTC | CARGEGSEGYTF
TRBJ2-3 | once | TRBV5-8 | - | TGTGCCAGCAGCTTGGGGTTGCGGGGGCGCACAGATACGCAGTATTTT | CASSLGLRGRTDTQYF
TRBJ2-7 | - | TRBV3-1/TRBV3-2 | - | TGTGCCAGCAGCCAATCTGGGGGGGAGCAGTACTTC | CASSQSGGEQYF
TRBJ1-6 | - | TRBV9 | - | TGTGCCAGCAGCGAGTCCCCTGGAGTCCCCCTCCACTTT | CASSESPGVPLHF
TRBJ2-3 | - | TRBV9 | - | TGTGCCAGCAGCTCCAGCGCGGAGAGAAATACGCAGTATTTT | CASSSSAERNTQYF
TRBJ1-1 | - | TRBV27 | TRBD1 | TGTGCCAGCAGTTTGGGGACAGGGACAAACACTGAAGCTTTCTTT | CASSLGTGTNTEAFF
TRBJ2-1 | - | TRBV4-3 | - | TGCGCCAGCAGCCAAGAGGCAGGGCGGCCCTACAATGAGCAGTTCTTC | CASSQEAGRPYNEQFF
TRBJ2-6 | - | TRBV5-4 | - | TGTGCCAGCAGCACGGGGAAGCTCGTCTCTGGGGCCAACGTCCTGACTTTC | CASSTGKLVSGANVLTF
TRBJ2-5 | - | TRBV7-2 | TRBD2 | TGTGCCAGCAGCTTAGCTAGCGGGAGGAGGATGGAGACCCAGTACTTC | CASSLASGRRMETQYF
TRBJ1-5 | - | TRBV7-2 | - | TGTGCCAGCAGTCTACAGGGCGATCAGCCCCAGCATTTT | CASSLQGDQPQHF
TRBJ1-2 | - | TRBV11-2 | TRBD1 | TGTGCCAGCAGCTTAGTCAGGGGGTGGGCCTATGGCTACACCTTC | CASSLVRGWAYGYTF
TRBJ1-1 | - | TRBV27 | - | TGTGCCAGCAACCCCTCCGGGACAAAAAAAGCTTTCTTT | CASNPSGTKKAFF
TRBJ2-7 | - | TRBV5-6 | - | TGTGCCAGCATCCAGGGTTCGGGCGAGCAGTACTTC | CASIQGSGEQYF
TRBJ1-5 | - | TRBV28 | - | TGTGCCAGCAGTTCGAACAGGGAACCCCAGCATTTT | CASSSNREPQHF
TRBJ1-4 | - | TRBV19 | - | TGTGCCAGTAGTGTGAGGGTGGGCGAGGAAAAACTGTTTTTT | CASSVRVGEEKLFF
TRBJ2-1 | - | TRBV6-5 | - | TGTGCCAGCAGGGCTTACAATGAGCAGTTCTTC | CASRAYNEQFF
TRBJ1-4 | - | TRBV7-2 | - | TGTGCCAGCAGCGTCAGGGTTAAGGAAAAACTGTTTTTT | CASSVRVKEKLFF
TRBJ2-1 | - | TRBV29-1 | - | TGCAGCGCAGGGGCGGAGCAGTTCTTC | CSAGAEQFF
TRBJ1-2 | many | TRBV2 | TRBD1 | TGTGCCAGCACCACAACGAAGGGACAGGGGGTTTCTGGCTACACCTTC | CASTTTKGQGVSGYTF
TRBJ1-3 | - | TRBV4-2 | - | TGTGCCAGCAGCCAGGGGCAGGGCGACACCATATATTTT | CASSQGQGDTIYF
TRBJ1-4 | - | TRBV5-1 | - | TGCGCCAGCAGCTTGGGGACAGTGGGTGAAAAACTGTTTTTT | CASSLGTVGEKLFF
TRBJ2-3 | - | TRBV2 | - | TGTGCCAGCATCAGTCAGGGGATCCACACAGATACGCAGTATTTT | CASISQGIHTDTQYF
TRBJ1-2 | - | TRBV7-9 | - | TGTGCCAGCAGCTTAGTTGGGGGCGCCGGCTATGGCTACACCTTC | CASSLVGGAGYGYTF
TRBJ1-2 | - | TRBV2 | - | TGTGCCAGCAGTGAGTGGGCCCCAGCTAACTATGGCTACACCTTC | CASSEWAPANYGYTF
TRBJ2-1 | - | TRBV18 | - | TGTGCCAGCTCACCAGGGGGAGGTTTAGGTACTGAGCAGTTCTTC | CASSPGGGLGTEQFF
TRBJ1-1 | - | TRBV5-1 | TRBD1 | TGCGCCAGCAGCAAGGACAGGGGTCTCATGAACACTGAAGCTTTCTTT | CASSKDRGLMNTEAFF